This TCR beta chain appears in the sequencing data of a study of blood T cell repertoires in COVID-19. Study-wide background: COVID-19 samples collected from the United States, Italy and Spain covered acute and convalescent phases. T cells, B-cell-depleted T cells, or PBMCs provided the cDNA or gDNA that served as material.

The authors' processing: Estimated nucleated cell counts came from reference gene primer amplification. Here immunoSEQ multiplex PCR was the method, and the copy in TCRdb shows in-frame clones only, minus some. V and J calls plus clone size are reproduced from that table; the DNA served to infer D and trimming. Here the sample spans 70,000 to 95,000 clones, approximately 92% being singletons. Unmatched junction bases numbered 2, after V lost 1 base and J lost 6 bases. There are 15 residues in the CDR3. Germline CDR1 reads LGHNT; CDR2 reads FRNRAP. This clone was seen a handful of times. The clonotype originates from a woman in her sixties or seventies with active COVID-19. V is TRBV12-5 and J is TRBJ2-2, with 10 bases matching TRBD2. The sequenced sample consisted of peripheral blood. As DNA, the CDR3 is TGTGCTAGTGGTTTGGGCCTAGCGGGGGCCGGGGAGCTGTTTTTT. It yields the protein CASGLGLAGAGELFF.